These 15 T cell receptor beta chains share one sample of origin, sequenced in a study of OX40 agonist ivuxolimab in advanced cancers. Some clones are missing from TCRdb's copy, which holds only in-frame ones; the method was immunoSEQ multiplex PCR. The sample lists approximately 35,000 clones; over 60% were seen once. Sample: CD4+ or CD8+ T cells sorted from blood, taken in a trial of the OX40 agonist ivuxolimab. Every receptor here comes from an adult with an advanced solid tumor such as melanoma, head and neck, liver or kidney cancer.

This clone was seen more than once but under ten times. The chain combines TRBV4-1 with TRBJ2-5; 11 positions match TRBD2. The CDR3 has 15 residues. The germline V gene has CDR1 MGHRA and CDR2 YSYEKL. J lost 2 bases, V lost 4 bases, and 3 bases had no gene match. The CDR3 sequence: CASSRLAGSQETQYF. As DNA, the CDR3 is TGCGCCAGCAGCCGACTAGCGGGGTCTCAAGAGACCCAGTACTTC.

The chain recombines TRBV11-2 with TRBJ2-3; maybe TRBD2 (5 bases). Germline V gene sequence: CDR1 SGHAT, CDR2 FQNNGV. V was shortened by 2 bases and J by 1 base, with 10 bases between the two germline ends. This CDR3 spans 15 amino acids. CDR3 sequence reads: CASSLSGLGTDTQYF. The CDR3 DNA reads as TGTGCCAGCAGCTTAAGCGGCCTAGGCACAGATACGCAGTATTTT.

The V and J genes are TRBV28 and TRBJ1-5, with D maybe TRBD1 (5 bases). This CDR3 has 15 residues. Germline values: CDR1 MDHEN, CDR2 SYDVKM. Between the trimmed V and J ends, which lost 1 base and 4 bases, there was a span of 11 bases. CDR3 sequence (DNA): TGTGCCAGCAGTTTATCTCGGGGCCTAAATCAGCCCCAGCATTTT. Its translation: CASSLSRGLNQPQHF. Drawing the rest from reference TRBV28 and TRBJ1-5, the complete variable domain is DVKVTQSSRYLVKRTGEKVFLECVQDMDHENMFWYRQDPGLGLRLIYFSYDVKMKEKGDIPEGYSVSREKKERFSLILESASTNQTSMYLCASSLSRGLNQPQHFGDGTRLSIL.

The CDR3 region is CASSLAGATNEKLFF. In nucleotides, the CDR3 is TGTGCCAGCAGCTTGGCCGGGGCAACTAATGAAAAACTGTTTTTT. The rearrangement joins TRBV5-6 to TRBJ1-4, with unresolved D. CDR1 is SGHDT and CDR2 is YYEEEE in the germline V gene. Trimming removed 0 bases at V and 0 bases at J, with 6 bases between. CDR3 length equals 15 residues.

The chain combines TRBV11-1 with TRBJ2-1; the D call may be TRBD1 or TRBD2 (5 bases each). CDR1 is SGHAT and CDR2 is FQDESV in the germline V gene (reference sequence). V was trimmed by 7 bases and J by 3 bases, leaving 13 bases between them. This CDR3 spans 14 amino acids. The CDR3 nucleotides read TGTGCCAGCAAGAGGGGCTTTTTCTACAATGAGCAGTTCTTC. Amino acid sequence: CASKRGFFYNEQFF.

This clone was observed a handful of times. The genes are TRBV5-1 and TRBJ2-5; D call uncertain. With 4 bases removed from V and 2 bases from J, the gap between germline ends came to 6 bases. Germline-derived CDR1 and CDR2 are SGHRS and YFSETQ. This CDR3 is 12 amino acids long. CDR3 sequence reads: CASSAGQETQYF. The CDR3 bases are TGCGCCAGCAGCGCAGGACAAGAGACCCAGTACTTC. Supplemented by reference TRBV5-1 and TRBJ2-5, the full variable domain reads KAGVTQTPRYLIKTRGQQVTLSCSPISGHRSVSWYQQTPGQGLQFLFEYFSETQRNKGNFPGRFSGRQFSNSRSEMNVSTLELGDSALYLCASSAGQETQYFGPGTRLLVL.

CDR3 DNA: TGTGCCAGCAGTAACGGGGGGAATGAGCAGTTCTTC. As protein: CASSNGGNEQFF. The chain combines TRBV6-5 with TRBJ2-1; 7 bases agree with TRBD2. Losses at the gene ends were 5 bases for V and 7 bases for J; bases not matched to a gene: 2. Germline CDR1 and CDR2: MNHEY and SVGAGI. The CDR3 consists of 12 residues.

V usage is TRBV5-4 and J usage is TRBJ2-1; D is perhaps TRBD1 or TRBD2 (5 bases each). The CDR3 is 16 residues long. CDR1 is SGHNT and CDR2 is YYREEE in the germline V gene (reference sequence). Deletions cut 4 bases from V and 2 bases from J, with 16 bases between. The chain's CDR3 is CASSQTGTKTYNEQFF. CDR3 nucleotides: TGTGCCAGCAGCCAAACCGGGACCAAAACCTACAATGAGCAGTTCTTC.

The rearrangement links TRBV5-1 to TRBJ2-3; TRBD2 aligns across 14 bases. The CDR3 loop spans 15 amino acids. V shed 7 bases and J 6 bases; nucleotides not matched to a gene: 7. Germline lookup yields CDR1 SGHRS and CDR2 YFSETQ. CDR3 bases: TGCGCCAGCCGGACTAGCGGGGGGCAGTCGGATACGCAGTATTTT. Its protein product is CASRTSGGQSDTQYF. Complete variable domain (other parts from reference TRBV5-1 and TRBJ2-3): KAGVTQTPRYLIKTRGQQVTLSCSPISGHRSVSWYQQTPGQGLQFLFEYFSETQRNKGNFPGRFSGRQFSNSRSEMNVSTLELGDSALYLCASRTSGGQSDTQYFGPGTRLTVL.

The genes are TRBV28 and TRBJ1-3, with TRBD1 matching over 8 bases. There are 16 residues in the CDR3. Germline V gives CDR1 MDHEN, CDR2 SYDVKM. V shed 3 bases and J 5 bases; nucleotides not matched to a gene: 9. CDR3 region: CASSLRGTGRRNTIYF. CDR3 sequence (DNA): TGTGCCAGCAGTTTGAGGGGGACAGGACGACGAAACACCATATATTTT.

This rearrangement joins TRBV2 to TRBJ2-5, with unresolved D. The V and J ends lost 7 bases and 2 bases respectively, with 14 bases between them. This CDR3 is built from 14 residues. Germline lookup yields CDR1 SNHLY and CDR2 FYNNEI. CDR3 nucleotides: TGTGCCAGCAAGGCCAGCGAAAAACAAGAGACCCAGTACTTC. Translating gives CASKASEKQETQYF. The full variable domain, in which reference TRBV2 and TRBJ2-5 provide the parts outside the CDR3, is EPEVTQTPSHQVTQMGQEVILRCVPISNHLYFYWYRQILGQKVEFLVSFYNNEISEKSEIFDDQFSVERPDGSNFTLKIRSTKLEDSAMYFCASKASEKQETQYFGPGTRLLVL.

V gene TRBV19 combines with J gene TRBJ2-1; possible D gene TRBD1, 5 bases. The germline V and J ends were trimmed by 6 bases and 8 bases, with 11 bases remaining between them. Germline V CDR1 and CDR2: LNHDA, SQIVND (reference sequence). The CDR3 runs 12 residues. CDR3 protein: CASSRQGYEQFF. The CDR3 nucleotides read TGTGCCAGTAGCAGGCAGGGCTATGAGCAGTTCTTC.

This clone was observed a few times. The V and J genes are TRBV2 and TRBJ1-2, with D possibly being TRBD1 (6 bases). Germline lookup yields CDR1 SNHLY and CDR2 FYNNEI. CDR3 size: 15 residues. Trimming stripped 2 bases from V and 1 base from J, with 11 bases between. CDR3 sequence reads: CASSEWTANNYGYTF. As DNA, the CDR3 is TGTGCCAGCAGTGAATGGACAGCCAATAACTATGGCTACACCTTC. Full variable domain (missing parts from reference TRBV2 and TRBJ1-2): EPEVTQTPSHQVTQMGQEVILRCVPISNHLYFYWYRQILGQKVEFLVSFYNNEISEKSEIFDDQFSVERPDGSNFTLKIRSTKLEDSAMYFCASSEWTANNYGYTFGSGTRLTVV.

The rearrangement joins TRBV30 to TRBJ2-5, with 9 positions matching TRBD1. The CDR3 is 15 residues long. With 5 bases clipped from V and 4 bases from J, the junction kept 11 bases outside the gene matches. Per germline, CDR1 GTSNPN and CDR2 SVGIG (reference sequence). The CDR3 DNA sequence: TGTGCCTGGTCCGAACCACGGACAGGGGTAGAGACCCAGTACTTC. Its protein is CAWSEPRTGVETQYF.

The chain is built from TRBV18 and TRBJ1-1; D possibly corresponds to TRBD1 (6 bases). The V gene lost 3 bases and the J gene lost 3 bases, with 11 bases spanning the gap. This CDR3 spans 14 amino acids. From germline, CDR1 is KGHSH and CDR2 LQKENI. The CDR3 region is CASSPGAWDTEAFF. The DNA for the CDR3 is TGTGCCAGCTCACCGGGGGCTTGGGACACTGAAGCTTTCTTT.